This T cell receptor beta chain was identified during a study of monozygotic twins with inflammatory bowel disease. The study, taken as a whole, reports: TCRbeta diversity (inverse Simpson) was lower in IBD patients than in healthy co-twins.

To note about this clonotype: No antigen is known for it.

The germline CDR1 and CDR2 sequences are SGHTA and FQGTGA. CDR3 length: 14 residues. Using the 5' RACE reads, TCRdb records one entry per CDR3 protein without DNA. The table for this sample gives fewer than 450,000 distinct CDR3 sequences. This receptor was taken from a human donor with ulcerative colitis or Crohn's disease, or a healthy co-twin of an affected twin (not recorded which). Material: blood. This chain links TRBV7-3 with TRBJ2-1. The CDR3 is CASSHDSLLGEQFF.